This T cell receptor beta chain was sequenced for a study of technical replicates of blood from several donors. This clone was recorded a few times. CDR1 is LNHDA and CDR2 is SQIVND in the germline V gene (reference sequence). V lost 4 bases, J lost 3 bases, and 15 bases lay in between. This CDR3 has 15 residues. Profiled with immunoSEQ multiplex PCR; TCRdb holds only in-frame clones, not every one. The repertoire consists of some 80,000 clones, with about 91% occurring once and the leading ten covering about 0.26%. What was sequenced was T cells isolated from PBMCs. The chain recombines TRBV19 with TRBJ1-1; perhaps TRBD1 as D (6 bases). This TCR was sampled from a human donor in good health. The chain's CDR3 is CASSRQATWDTEAFF. The CDR3 coding sequence is TGTGCCAGTAGTAGACAGGCAACATGGGACACTGAAGCTTTCTTT.